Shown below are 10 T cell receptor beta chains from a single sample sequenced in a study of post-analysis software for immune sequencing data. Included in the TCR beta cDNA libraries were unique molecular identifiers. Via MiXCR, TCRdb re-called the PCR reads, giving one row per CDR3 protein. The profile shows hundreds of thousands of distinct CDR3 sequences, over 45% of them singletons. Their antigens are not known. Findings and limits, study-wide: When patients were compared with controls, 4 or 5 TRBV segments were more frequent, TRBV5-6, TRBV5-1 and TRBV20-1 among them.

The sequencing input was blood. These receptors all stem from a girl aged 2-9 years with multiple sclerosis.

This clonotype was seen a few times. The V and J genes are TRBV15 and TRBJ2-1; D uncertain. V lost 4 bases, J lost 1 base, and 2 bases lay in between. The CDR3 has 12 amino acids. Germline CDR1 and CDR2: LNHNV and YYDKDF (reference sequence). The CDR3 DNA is TGTGCCACCAGCACATCCTACAATGAGCAGTTCTTC. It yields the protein CATSTSYNEQFF.

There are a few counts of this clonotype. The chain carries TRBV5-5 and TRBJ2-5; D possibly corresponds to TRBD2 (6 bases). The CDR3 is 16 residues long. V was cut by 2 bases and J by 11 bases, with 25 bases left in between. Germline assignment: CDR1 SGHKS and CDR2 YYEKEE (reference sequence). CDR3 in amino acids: CASSFSLGGAGWEQYF. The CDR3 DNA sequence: TGTGCCAGCAGCTTTTCTCTCGGAGGGGCCGGTTGGGAGCAGTACTTC.

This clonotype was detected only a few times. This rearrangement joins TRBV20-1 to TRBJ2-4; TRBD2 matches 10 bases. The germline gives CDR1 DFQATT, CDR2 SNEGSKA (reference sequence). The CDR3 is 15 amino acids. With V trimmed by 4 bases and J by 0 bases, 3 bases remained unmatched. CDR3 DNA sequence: TGCAGTGCTAATAGCGGGGGGATAGCCAAAAACATTCAGTACTTC. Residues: CSANSGGIAKNIQYF.

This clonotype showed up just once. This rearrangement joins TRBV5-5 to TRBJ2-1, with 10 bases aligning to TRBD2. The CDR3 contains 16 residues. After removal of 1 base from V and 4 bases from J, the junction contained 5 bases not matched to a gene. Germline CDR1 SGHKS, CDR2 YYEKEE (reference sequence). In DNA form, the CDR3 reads TGTGCCAGCAGCTTGCACCGGACTAGCGGTTACAATGAGCAGTTCTTC. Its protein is CASSLHRTSGYNEQFF. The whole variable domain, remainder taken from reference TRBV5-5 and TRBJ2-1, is DAGVTQSPTHLIKTRGQQVTLRCSPISGHKSVSWYQQVLGQGPQFIFQYYEKEERGRGNFPDRFSARQFPNYSSELNVNALLLGDSALYLCASSLHRTSGYNEQFFGPGTRLTVL.

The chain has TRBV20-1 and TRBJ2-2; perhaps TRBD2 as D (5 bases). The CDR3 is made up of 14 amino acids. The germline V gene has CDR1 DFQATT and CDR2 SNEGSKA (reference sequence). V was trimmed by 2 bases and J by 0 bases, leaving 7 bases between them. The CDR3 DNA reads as TGCAGTGCTAGATGGCGGGCGAACACCGGGGAGCTGTTTTTT. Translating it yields CSARWRANTGELFF.

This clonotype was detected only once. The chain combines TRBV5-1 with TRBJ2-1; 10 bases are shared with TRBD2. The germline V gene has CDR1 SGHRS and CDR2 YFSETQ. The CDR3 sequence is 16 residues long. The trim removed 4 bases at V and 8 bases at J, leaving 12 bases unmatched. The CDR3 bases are TGCGCCAGCAGCCCTCGATCGAGCGGGGGGGCACATGAGCAGTTCTTC. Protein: CASSPRSSGGAHEQFF.

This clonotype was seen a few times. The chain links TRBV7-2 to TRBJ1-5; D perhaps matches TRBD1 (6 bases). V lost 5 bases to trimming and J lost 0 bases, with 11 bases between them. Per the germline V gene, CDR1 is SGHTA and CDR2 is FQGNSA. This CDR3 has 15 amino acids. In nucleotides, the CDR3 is TGTGCCAGCAGCCCCGGGGGGGCTAGCAATCAGCCCCAGCATTTT. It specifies CASSPGGASNQPQHF.

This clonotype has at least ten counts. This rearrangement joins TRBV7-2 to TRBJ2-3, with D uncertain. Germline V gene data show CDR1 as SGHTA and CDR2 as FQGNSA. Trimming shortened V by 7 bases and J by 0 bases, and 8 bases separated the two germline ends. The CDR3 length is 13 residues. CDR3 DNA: TGTGCCAGCAACCCTACTAGCACAGATACGCAGTATTTT. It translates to CASNPTSTDTQYF.

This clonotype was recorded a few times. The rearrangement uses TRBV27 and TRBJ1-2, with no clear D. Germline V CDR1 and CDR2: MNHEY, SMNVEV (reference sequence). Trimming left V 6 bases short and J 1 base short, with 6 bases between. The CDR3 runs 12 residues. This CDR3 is CASRALNYGYTF. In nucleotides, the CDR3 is TGTGCCAGCAGGGCCCTTAACTATGGCTACACCTTC.

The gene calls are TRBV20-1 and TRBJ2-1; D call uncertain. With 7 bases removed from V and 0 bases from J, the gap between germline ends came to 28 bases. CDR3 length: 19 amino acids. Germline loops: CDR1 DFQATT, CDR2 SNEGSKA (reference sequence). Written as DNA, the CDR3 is TGCAGTGTTGCCGCGGCCGAACCAGTTGGTAGTAACTCCTACAATGAGCAGTTCTTC. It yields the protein CSVAAAEPVGSNSYNEQFF.